A single T cell receptor (beta chain) is shown here with its context. Its specificity is not known. Germline V gene lookup returns CDR1 GTSNPN and CDR2 SVGIG (reference sequence). The CDR3 is 14 residues long. Unmatched junction bases numbered 8, after V lost 8 bases and J lost 3 bases. These data come from a study of cytomegalovirus exposure and HLA in healthy donors. Study-wide results and limits: It was only CMV serostatus that was available as immune exposure information. A list of more than 150 TCR beta chains associated with cytomegalovirus was given. In a later analysis, compared with equally common non-associated chains, HLA-associated beta chains were more expanded.

PCR primers comprised 60 Vbeta and 13 Jbeta primers. Data came from immunoSEQ multiplex PCR; TCRdb stores just in-frame clones and leaves some out. The sample yields about 130,000 clones, about 79% seen once. The chain is built from TRBV30 and TRBJ1-4, with TRBD1 matching 8 bases. Sequencing used PBMCs. The receptor was derived from a man aged 18 to 29 in good health and CMV-seronegative. The CDR3 reads CAIGKDRANEKLFF. Here the CDR3 DNA reads TGTGCCATCGGGAAGGACAGGGCTAATGAAAAACTGTTTTTT.